Listed below are T cell receptor beta chains from one sample, sequenced in a study of T cells in tuberculosis. Libraries were prepared by immunoSEQ multiplex PCR; TCRdb keeps only in-frame clonotypes and omits some of them. The sample yields 35,000 to 50,000 clones, roughly 94% seen once. Sample: PBMCs. These TCRs come from a donor between 10 and 35 years old with latent tuberculosis or without tuberculosis infection. Some clones in this sample may be carry-over from other donors' samples. The CDR3 runs from the conserved cysteine through the conserved F or W. A D gene is named only where the DNA matches it firmly. The size field is filled for only some rows; it gives once, few, many or a size class.

D: TRBD1
V: TRBV6-1
J: TRBJ1-5
size: NA
DNA: TGTGCCAGCAGTGCCCGTACAGGGGTAGGGTATAGCAATCAGCCCCAGCATTTT
CDR3: CASSARTGVGYSNQPQHF

D: TRBD1
V: TRBV4-2
J: TRBJ2-7
size: NA
DNA: TGTGCCAGCAGCCAAGAGGGCCCGGGACAGGGGGGCTACGAGCAGTACTTC
CDR3: CASSQEGPGQGGYEQYF

D: TRBD1
V: TRBV27
J: TRBJ1-4
size: NA
DNA: TGTGCCAGCAGTTTTACAGGGGGCGGTGAAAAACTGTTTTTT
CDR3: CASSFTGGGEKLFF

D: TRBD2
V: TRBV9
J: TRBJ2-1
size: NA
DNA: TGTGCCAGCAGCGCGCCCTCCGGGACTAGTTCTTTCGATGAGCAGTTCTTC
CDR3: CASSAPSGTSSFDEQFF

D: NA
V: TRBV11-2
J: TRBJ2-1
size: NA
DNA: TGTGCCAGCAGCTTAGAAGGGAGCTCCTACAATGAGCAGTTCTTC
CDR3: CASSLEGSSYNEQFF

D: NA
V: TRBV15
J: TRBJ2-5
size: once
DNA: TGTGCCACCAGCAGCCAGGGGAAGGGCCCCCAGTACTTC
CDR3: CATSSQGKGPQYF

D: NA
V: TRBV18
J: TRBJ1-1
size: few
DNA: TGTGCCAGCTCAAGGGGCCCTGACACTGAAGCTTTCTTT
CDR3: CASSRGPDTEAFF

D: NA
V: TRBV25-1
J: TRBJ1-1
size: NA
DNA: TGTGCCAGCAGTGATTTGGGCAAGAGTTTCGCTGAAGCTTTCTTT
CDR3: CASSDLGKSFAEAFF

D: NA
V: TRBV28
J: TRBJ1-2
size: NA
DNA: TGTGCCAGCAGTCCCACAGGGAGATCTAACTATGGCTACACCTTC
CDR3: CASSPTGRSNYGYTF

D: TRBD2
V: TRBV27
J: TRBJ2-7
size: NA
DNA: TGTGCCAGCAGTTCGACCCCCGGACTAGCGGGAGTCCCGAATAGCTTC
CDR3: CASSSTPGLAGVPNSF

D: NA
V: TRBV4-1
J: TRBJ2-5
size: NA
DNA: TGCGCCAGCGGCGGGACCAGGGACCAAGAGACCCAGTACTTC
CDR3: CASGGTRDQETQYF

D: TRBD2
V: TRBV15
J: TRBJ2-1
size: NA
DNA: TGTGCCACCAGCAGAGATAGAGCGGGAAAGCAGTTCTTC
CDR3: CATSRDRAGKQFF

D: TRBD2
V: TRBV5-1
J: TRBJ2-1
size: NA
DNA: TGCGCCAGCAGCCCCGATACTCTAGCGGGACGAAATGAGCAGTTCTTC
CDR3: CASSPDTLAGRNEQFF

D: NA
V: TRBV25-1
J: TRBJ1-1
size: NA
DNA: TGTGCCATAAAGAGGGGGGGTGAAGCTTTCTTT
CDR3: CAIKRGGEAFF

D: NA
V: TRBV5-5
J: TRBJ1-1
size: NA
DNA: TGTGCCAGCAGCTTACCCCAGTTGAACACTGAAGCTTTCTTT
CDR3: CASSLPQLNTEAFF

D: TRBD2
V: TRBV4-3
J: TRBJ2-2
size: NA
DNA: TGCGCCAGCAGCCTGGGACTAGCGGGATGGCGGACCGGGGAGCTGTTTTTT
CDR3: CASSLGLAGWRTGELFF

D: TRBD1
V: TRBV7-8
J: TRBJ2-7
size: NA
DNA: TGTGCCAGCAGCTTGGGACAGGGGACGCACGAGCAGTACTTC
CDR3: CASSLGQGTHEQYF

D: NA
V: TRBV4-3
J: TRBJ1-1
size: NA
DNA: TGCGCCAGCAGCCAAGGTCTCGGTAGTACTGAAGCTTTCTTT
CDR3: CASSQGLGSTEAFF

D: TRBD1
V: TRBV7-9
J: TRBJ1-5
size: NA
DNA: TGTGCCAGCAGCTTAGTCAGGGGGCAAGGATTAAATCAGCCCCAGCATTTT
CDR3: CASSLVRGQGLNQPQHF

D: NA
V: TRBV30
J: TRBJ2-1
size: NA
DNA: TGTGCCTGGAGTCCCGACAATGAGCAGTTCTTC
CDR3: CAWSPDNEQFF

D: NA
V: TRBV9
J: TRBJ2-3
size: NA
DNA: TGTGCCAGCAGCGTAGTTGAGGGACTCACAGATACGCAGTATTTT
CDR3: CASSVVEGLTDTQYF

D: NA
V: TRBV21-1
J: TRBJ2-7
size: NA
DNA: TGTGCCAGCAGCAAATTCGTCTACCGCCTATCCTACGAGCAGTACTTC
CDR3: CASSKFVYRLSYEQYF

D: TRBD2
V: TRBV28
J: TRBJ2-1
size: NA
DNA: TGTGCCAGCAGTTTATTTCTAGCGGGAGGGTCTCGGGAGTTCTTC
CDR3: CASSLFLAGGSREFF

D: NA
V: TRBV19
J: TRBJ1-5
size: NA
DNA: TGTGCCAGTAGTATCCAGGGATCGAATCAGCCCCAGCATTTT
CDR3: CASSIQGSNQPQHF

D: NA
V: TRBV20-1
J: TRBJ2-3
size: NA
DNA: TGCAGTGCTAGCGGAGATACGCAGTATTTT
CDR3: CSASGDTQYF

D: TRBD2
V: TRBV29-1
J: TRBJ2-7
size: NA
DNA: TGCAGCGTTGACGGTGACGGGACTAGCGGGAGTGTCTACGAGCAGTACTTC
CDR3: CSVDGDGTSGSVYEQYF

D: NA
V: TRBV6-5
J: TRBJ2-5
size: NA
DNA: TGTGCCAGTTATTACAAAGAGACCCAGTACTTC
CDR3: CASYYKETQYF

D: NA
V: TRBV2
J: TRBJ2-7
size: once
DNA: TGTGCCGGGTTGGGGGAGAGACTAGGGGAGCAGTACTTC
CDR3: CAGLGERLGEQYF

D: NA
V: TRBV7-2
J: TRBJ1-4
size: NA
DNA: TGTGCCAGCAGTTTAACAGGGAAAACTAATGAAAAACTGTTTTTT
CDR3: CASSLTGKTNEKLFF

D: TRBD2
V: TRBV5-6
J: TRBJ2-3
size: NA
DNA: TGTGCCAGCAGCTTGTGGTCGGGAGGGTTCACAGATACGCAGTATTTT
CDR3: CASSLWSGGFTDTQYF

D: NA
V: TRBV19
J: TRBJ2-5
size: NA
DNA: TGTGCCAGTAGTATCGCTAGCGTAGAGACCCAGTACTTC
CDR3: CASSIASVETQYF

D: TRBD2
V: TRBV10-1
J: TRBJ2-1
size: NA
DNA: TGCGCCAGCAGTCTCCTGGCAAATAGCGGGAGGGATGAGCAGTTCTTC
CDR3: CASSLLANSGRDEQFF

D: NA
V: TRBV4-3
J: TRBJ1-2
size: NA
DNA: TGCGCCAGCAGCCAAGATAGGGCAGAATGGGGCGGCTACACCTTC
CDR3: CASSQDRAEWGGYTF

D: NA
V: TRBV4-3
J: TRBJ2-3
size: NA
DNA: TGCGCCAGCAGCCAAGATGAGGCGACCACAGATACGCAGTATTTT
CDR3: CASSQDEATTDTQYF

D: TRBD1
V: TRBV25-1
J: TRBJ1-2
size: NA
DNA: TGTGCCAGCAGCTCTACAGGGGATGGTGGCTACACCTTC
CDR3: CASSSTGDGGYTF